This is a list of T cell receptor beta chains from one sample in a study of shared clonotypes between healthy human individuals. Method: immunoSEQ multiplex PCR; TCRdb's copy keeps in-frame clones and lacks some. Of 600,000 to 750,000 clones in the sample, around 91% were seen once. The specimen was memory CD8+ T cells from PBMCs. These receptor sequences come from a man between 18 and 29 years old in good health. Some clones in this sample may be carry-over from other donors' samples. Each CDR3 is given with its conserved first and last residue. The D gene is left open where the match is weak.

v_gene	d_gene	j_gene	CDR3aa
TRBV28	NA	TRBJ1-3	CASSLWGRQPRNTIYF
TRBV28	NA	TRBJ2-4	CASSTPYVWGSGYIQYF
TRBV27	NA	TRBJ1-5	CASSLKQIEVHQPQHF
TRBV28	TRBD2	TRBJ2-1	CASIPSGLVGEQFF
TRBV10-2	NA	TRBJ2-3	CASSDRDWDFDTQYF
TRBV7-9	NA	TRBJ1-2	CASDPLGWGDYGYTF
TRBV28	TRBD2	TRBJ2-5	CASSLAGLAQETQYF
TRBV2	TRBD1	TRBJ2-7	CASLGQGPFYEQYF
TRBV23-1	NA	TRBJ2-7	CASSPYSPEQYF
TRBV27	NA	TRBJ1-3	CASSPLLEGNTIYF
TRBV6-1	NA	TRBJ2-7	CASSPIGRTYEQYF
TRBV7-9	TRBD1	TRBJ2-7	CASSADRYEQYF
TRBV7-9	TRBD1	TRBJ2-3	CASSFRGSTDTQYF
TRBV28	NA	TRBJ1-1	CASSFQAGQMNTEAFF
TRBV9	TRBD2	TRBJ2-3	CASSVGSGRYVADTQYF
TRBV9	NA	TRBJ2-7	CASSPTPWQGSSYEQYF
TRBV7-2	NA	TRBJ1-1	CASSLAFEAFF
TRBV9	TRBD2	NA	CASSASGDFYEQYF
TRBV25-1	NA	TRBJ2-1	CASSELRGSVLFF
TRBV25-1	NA	TRBJ1-4	CASSEFSEGRNEKLFF
TRBV18	NA	TRBJ2-1	CASSLLRTGNSSYNEQFF
TRBV7-9	NA	TRBJ1-2	CASGPAVTAYGYTF
TRBV7-8	NA	TRBJ2-7	CASSLDSSGAYEQYF
TRBV15	NA	TRBJ2-3	CATSSERETDTQYF
TRBV19	NA	TRBJ2-1	CATDPGIRRNEQFF
TRBV29-1	NA	TRBJ1-1	CSVVVSSMNTEAFF
TRBV7-8	TRBD2	TRBJ2-5	CASSSGAGGRLETQYF
TRBV7-2	NA	TRBJ2-1	CASSLARLSGLYNEQFF
TRBV27	NA	TRBJ1-2	CASSYRAPNYGYTF
TRBV6-1	TRBD1	TRBJ1-2	CASSEAPYRGLMVGYTF
TRBV27	NA	TRBJ2-3	CASSPALGGSPDTQYF
TRBV7-9	TRBD1	TRBJ2-1	CASRYRGHEQFF
TRBV7-9	NA	TRBJ1-5	CASSLGGANQPQHF
TRBV27	NA	TRBJ1-1	CASSFLGKGTEAFF
TRBV9	NA	TRBJ2-3	CASSGTRWDTQYF
TRBV6-7	NA	TRBJ2-5	CASSGRRAGEYQETQYF
TRBV21-1	NA	TRBJ2-7	CASSPWNRGAYEQYF
TRBV25-1	NA	TRBJ1-1	CASGTGTEAFF
TRBV29-1	NA	TRBJ1-2	CSVEDLLGGYTF
TRBV2	NA	TRBJ1-5	CASSEGRGSNQPQHF
TRBV28	TRBD1	TRBJ1-2	CASSDRGYYGYTF
TRBV4-1	NA	TRBJ2-1	CASSQEDTSSYNEQFF
TRBV29-1	NA	TRBJ2-7	CSVGKQYEQYF
TRBV6-1	TRBD2	TRBJ2-3	CASSALAGGSDTQYF
TRBV5-1	NA	TRBJ1-1	CASSLAVNTEAFF
TRBV5-1	NA	TRBJ2-7	CASSLAGTATYEQYF
TRBV4-2	NA	TRBJ2-3	CASSPIEGLSTDTQYF
TRBV5-1	TRBD1	TRBJ2-7	CASSLGQGWYEQYF